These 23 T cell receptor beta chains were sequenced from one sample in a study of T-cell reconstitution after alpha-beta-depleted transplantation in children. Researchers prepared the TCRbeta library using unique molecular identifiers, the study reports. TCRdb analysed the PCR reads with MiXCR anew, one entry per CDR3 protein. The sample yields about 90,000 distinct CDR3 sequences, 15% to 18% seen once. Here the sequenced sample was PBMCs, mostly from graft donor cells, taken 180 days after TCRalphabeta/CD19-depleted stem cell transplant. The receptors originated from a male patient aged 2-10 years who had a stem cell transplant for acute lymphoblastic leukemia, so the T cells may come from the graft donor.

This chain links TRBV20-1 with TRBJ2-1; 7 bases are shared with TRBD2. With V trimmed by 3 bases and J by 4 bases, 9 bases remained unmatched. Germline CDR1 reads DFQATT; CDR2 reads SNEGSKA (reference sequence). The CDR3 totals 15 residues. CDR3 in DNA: TGCAGTGCTAGTACTGCGCTAGCGGTTTACAATGAGCAGTTCTTC. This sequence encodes CSASTALAVYNEQFF.

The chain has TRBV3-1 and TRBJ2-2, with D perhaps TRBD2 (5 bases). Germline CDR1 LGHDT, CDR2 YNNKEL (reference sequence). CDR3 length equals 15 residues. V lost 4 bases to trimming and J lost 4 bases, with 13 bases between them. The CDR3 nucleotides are TGTGCCAGCAGCCGCTCCGGGGTTAGCACCGGGGAGCTGTTTTTT. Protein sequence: CASSRSGVSTGELFF.

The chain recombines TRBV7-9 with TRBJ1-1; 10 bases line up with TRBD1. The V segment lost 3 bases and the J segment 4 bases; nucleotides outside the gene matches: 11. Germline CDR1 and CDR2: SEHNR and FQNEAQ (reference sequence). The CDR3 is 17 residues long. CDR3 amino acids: CASSFATGGASITEAFF. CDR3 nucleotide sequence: TGTGCCAGCAGCTTCGCGACAGGGGGCGCATCGATCACTGAAGCTTTCTTT.

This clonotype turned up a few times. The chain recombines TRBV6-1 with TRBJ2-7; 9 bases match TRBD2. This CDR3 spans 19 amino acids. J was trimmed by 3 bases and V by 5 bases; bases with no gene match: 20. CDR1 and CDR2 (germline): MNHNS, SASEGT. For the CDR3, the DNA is TGTGCCAGCAGTACCCCTCCTGGTGGTAGCGGGGGCCAATACTACGAGCAGTACTTC. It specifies CASSTPPGGSGGQYYEQYF.

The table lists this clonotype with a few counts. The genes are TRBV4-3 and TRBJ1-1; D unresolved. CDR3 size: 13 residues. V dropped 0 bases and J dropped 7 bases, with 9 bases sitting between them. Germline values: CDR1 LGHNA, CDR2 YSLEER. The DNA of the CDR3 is TGCGCCAGCAGCCAAGATCGCGGCAGTGAAGCTTTCTTT. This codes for CASSQDRGSEAFF.

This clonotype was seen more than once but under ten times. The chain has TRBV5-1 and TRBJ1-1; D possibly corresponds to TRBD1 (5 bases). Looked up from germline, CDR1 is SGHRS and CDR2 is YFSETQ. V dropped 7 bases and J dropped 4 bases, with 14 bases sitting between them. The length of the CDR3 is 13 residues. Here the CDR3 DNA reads TGCGCCAGCTGGAGCGGCGGGGCCACTGAAGCTTTCTTT. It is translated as CASWSGGATEAFF. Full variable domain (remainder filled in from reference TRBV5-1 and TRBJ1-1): KAGVTQTPRYLIKTRGQQVTLSCSPISGHRSVSWYQQTPGQGLQFLFEYFSETQRNKGNFPGRFSGRQFSNSRSEMNVSTLELGDSALYLCASWSGGATEAFFGQGTRLTVV.

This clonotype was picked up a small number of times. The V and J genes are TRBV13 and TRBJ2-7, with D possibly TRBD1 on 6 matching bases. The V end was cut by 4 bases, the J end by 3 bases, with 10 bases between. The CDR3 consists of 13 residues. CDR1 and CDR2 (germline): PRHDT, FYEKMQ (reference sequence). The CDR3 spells CASSSGVYYEQYF. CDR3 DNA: TGTGCCAGCAGCTCAGGGGTTTACTACGAGCAGTACTTC.

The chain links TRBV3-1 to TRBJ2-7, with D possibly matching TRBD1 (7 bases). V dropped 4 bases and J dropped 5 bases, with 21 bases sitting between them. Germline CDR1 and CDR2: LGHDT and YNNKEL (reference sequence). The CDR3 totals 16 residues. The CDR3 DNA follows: TGTGCCAGCAGCCGGGACAGACCGGAGGGGAGCGACGAGCAGTACTTC. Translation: CASSRDRPEGSDEQYF.

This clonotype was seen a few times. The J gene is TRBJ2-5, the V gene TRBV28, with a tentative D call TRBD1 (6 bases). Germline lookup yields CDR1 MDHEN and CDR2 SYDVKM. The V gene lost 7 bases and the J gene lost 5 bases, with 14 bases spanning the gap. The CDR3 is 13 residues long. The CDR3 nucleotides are TGTGCCAGCACTATACAGGGTTTCGAGACCCAGTACTTC. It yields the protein CASTIQGFETQYF.

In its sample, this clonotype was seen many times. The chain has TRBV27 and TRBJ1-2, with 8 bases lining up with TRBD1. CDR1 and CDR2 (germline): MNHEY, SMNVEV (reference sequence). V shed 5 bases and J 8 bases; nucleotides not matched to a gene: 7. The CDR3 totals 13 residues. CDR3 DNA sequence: TGTGCCAGCAGTCTCGACAGGGGCGGGGGCTACACCTTC. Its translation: CASSLDRGGGYTF.

CDR3 bases: TGTGCCAGCAGCCTAACACCGAACACTGAAGCTTTCTTT. Translation: CASSLTPNTEAFF. This sequence joins TRBV7-7 and TRBJ1-1; no clear D. V lost 5 bases and J lost 1, with 8 bases in between. CDR1 and CDR2 (germline): SSHAT, FNYEAQ (reference sequence). The CDR3 length is 13 residues.

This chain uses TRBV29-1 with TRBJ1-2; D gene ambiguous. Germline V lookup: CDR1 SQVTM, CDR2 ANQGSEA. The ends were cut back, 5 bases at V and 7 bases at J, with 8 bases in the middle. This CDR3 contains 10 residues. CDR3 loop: CSVHLGGYTF. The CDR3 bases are TGCAGCGTTCATCTGGGTGGCTACACCTTC.

CDR3 region: CASSRLDRGYTF. CDR3 DNA sequence: TGTGCCAGTAGTAGACTCGACAGAGGCTACACCTTC. This rearrangement joins TRBV19 to TRBJ1-2; possibly TRBD1 for D (5 bases). V dropped 4 bases and J dropped 8 bases, with 11 bases sitting between them. Germline lookup yields CDR1 LNHDA and CDR2 SQIVND (reference sequence). This CDR3 comprises 12 residues.

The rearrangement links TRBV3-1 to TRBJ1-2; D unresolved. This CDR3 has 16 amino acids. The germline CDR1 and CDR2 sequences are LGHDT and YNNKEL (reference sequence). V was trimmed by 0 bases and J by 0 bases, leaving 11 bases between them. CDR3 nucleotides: TGTGCCAGCAGCCAAGACCCTCGAGGCGCTAACTATGGCTACACCTTC. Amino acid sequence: CASSQDPRGANYGYTF.

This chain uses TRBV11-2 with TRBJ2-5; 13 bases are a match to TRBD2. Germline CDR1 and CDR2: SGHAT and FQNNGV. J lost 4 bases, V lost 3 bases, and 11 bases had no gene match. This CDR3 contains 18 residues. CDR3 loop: CASSLRGALAGGRETQYF. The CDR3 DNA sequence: TGTGCCAGCAGCTTGAGAGGAGCACTAGCGGGGGGGCGAGAGACCCAGTACTTC.

The CDR3: CASSQGQGVGNEQFF. The CDR3 DNA follows: TGTGCCAGCAGCCAAGGACAGGGGGTTGGCAATGAGCAGTTCTTC. This chain links TRBV3-1 with TRBJ2-1, with 9 bases matching TRBD1. The V segment lost 1 base and the J segment 6 bases; nucleotides outside the gene matches: 4. This CDR3 is built from 15 residues. The germline V gene encodes CDR1 LGHDT and CDR2 YNNKEL (reference sequence).

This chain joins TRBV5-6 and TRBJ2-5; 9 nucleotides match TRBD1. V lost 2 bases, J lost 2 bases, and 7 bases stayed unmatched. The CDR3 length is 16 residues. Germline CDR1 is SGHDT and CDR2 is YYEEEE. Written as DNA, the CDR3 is TGTGCCAGCAGCTTTTGGACAGGGGCGAGGCAAGAGACCCAGTACTTC. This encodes CASSFWTGARQETQYF.

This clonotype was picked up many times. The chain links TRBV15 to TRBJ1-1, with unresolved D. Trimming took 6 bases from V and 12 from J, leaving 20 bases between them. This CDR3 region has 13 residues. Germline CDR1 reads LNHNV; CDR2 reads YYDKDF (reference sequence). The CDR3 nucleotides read TGTGCCACCAGAAGTTACACCGATATTGTTCCTTTCTTT. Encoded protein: CATRSYTDIVPFF.

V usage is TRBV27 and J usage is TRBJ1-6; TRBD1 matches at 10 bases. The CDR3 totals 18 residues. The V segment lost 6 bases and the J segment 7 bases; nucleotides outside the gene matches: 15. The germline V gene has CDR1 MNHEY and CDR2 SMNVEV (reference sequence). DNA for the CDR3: TGTGCCAGCAGCCTTACCCTATTTCCGGGACAGGGGAATTCACCCCTCCACTTT. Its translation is CASSLTLFPGQGNSPLHF.

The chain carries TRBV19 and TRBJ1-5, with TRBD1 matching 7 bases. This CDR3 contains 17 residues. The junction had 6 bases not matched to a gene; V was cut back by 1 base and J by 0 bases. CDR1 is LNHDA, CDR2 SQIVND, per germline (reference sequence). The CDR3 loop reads CASSIGTGHYSNQPQHF. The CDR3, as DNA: TGTGCCAGTAGTATAGGGACAGGACATTATAGCAATCAGCCCCAGCATTTT.

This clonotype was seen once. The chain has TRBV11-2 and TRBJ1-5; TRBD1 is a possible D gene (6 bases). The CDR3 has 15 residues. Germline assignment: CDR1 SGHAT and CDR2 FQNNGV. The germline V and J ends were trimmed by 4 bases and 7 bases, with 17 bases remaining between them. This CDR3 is CASSSTGGRGQPQHF. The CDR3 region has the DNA TGTGCCAGCAGCTCGACAGGTGGGCGGGGGCAGCCCCAGCATTTT.

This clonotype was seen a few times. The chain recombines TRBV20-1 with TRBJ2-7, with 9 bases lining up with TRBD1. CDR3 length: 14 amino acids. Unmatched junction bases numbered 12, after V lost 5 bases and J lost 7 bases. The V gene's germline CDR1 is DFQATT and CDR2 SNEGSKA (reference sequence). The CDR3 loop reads CSAPIPGTGREQYF. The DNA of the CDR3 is TGCAGTGCTCCGATTCCCGGGACAGGGAGGGAGCAGTACTTC.

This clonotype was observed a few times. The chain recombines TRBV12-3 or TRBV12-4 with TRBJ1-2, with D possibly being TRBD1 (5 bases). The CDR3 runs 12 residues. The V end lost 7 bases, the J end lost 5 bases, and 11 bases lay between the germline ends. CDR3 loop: CASTVGQYGYTF. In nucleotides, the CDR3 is TGTGCCAGCACCGTGGGGCAGTATGGCTACACCTTC.